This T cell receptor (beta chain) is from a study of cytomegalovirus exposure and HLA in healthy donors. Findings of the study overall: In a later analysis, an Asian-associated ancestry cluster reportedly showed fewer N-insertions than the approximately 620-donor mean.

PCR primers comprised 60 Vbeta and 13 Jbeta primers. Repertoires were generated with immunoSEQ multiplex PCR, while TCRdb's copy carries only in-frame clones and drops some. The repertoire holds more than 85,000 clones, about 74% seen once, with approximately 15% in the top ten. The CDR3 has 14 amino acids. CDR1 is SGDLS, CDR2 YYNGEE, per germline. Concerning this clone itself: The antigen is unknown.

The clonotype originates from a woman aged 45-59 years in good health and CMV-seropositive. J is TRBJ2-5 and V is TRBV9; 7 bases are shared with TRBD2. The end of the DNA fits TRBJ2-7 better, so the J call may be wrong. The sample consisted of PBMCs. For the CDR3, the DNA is TGTGCCAGCAGCACCGGGACTATCGCCTACGAGCAGTACTTC. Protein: CASSTGTIAYEQYF.